The sequence of this TCR beta chain was determined in a study of response to subunit inactivated influenza vaccine. Whole-study findings and limits: Few new T cells, the authors suggested, are recruited by each seasonal influenza vaccination.

TCRdb reprocessed the RT-PCR reads via MiXCR and lists one record per CDR3 protein. The repertoire consists of roughly 650,000 distinct CDR3 sequences, with less than 15% occurring once and the leading ten covering about 7.4%. About this clonotype: The target antigen is unknown.

This sample comprised PBMCs from blood, obtained less than 15 days before vaccination. The clonotype originates from a man aged 50-60 years who received an inactivated influenza vaccine.

The CDR3 protein is CASSFLASPNNSPLHF. The DNA of the CDR3 is TGTGCCAGCAGCTTTCTGGCTTCCCCTAATAATTCACCCCTCCACTTT. The chain uses TRBV7-8 and TRBJ1-6; D unresolved. Deletions cut 3 bases from V and 5 bases from J, with 14 bases between. The germline V gene encodes CDR1 SGHVS and CDR2 FQNEAQ. The CDR3 contains 16 residues.